The 13 T cell receptor beta chains presented below share a single source sample, sequenced in a study of cytomegalovirus exposure and HLA in healthy donors. Primers included in the PCR were 60 Vbeta and 13 Jbeta primers. Sequencing used immunoSEQ multiplex PCR; TCRdb keeps in-frame clones, though not all of them. The sample contains 200,000 to 250,000 clones, 82% of which appear only once. The sequenced sample was PBMCs. Every receptor here comes from a middle-aged woman in good health and CMV-seropositive.

This sequence joins TRBV29-1 and TRBJ2-7; perhaps TRBD2 as D (7 bases). The V gene's germline CDR1 is SQVTM and CDR2 ANQGSEA. Trimming took off 5 bases at V and 5 bases at J, with 10 bases between the two ends. The CDR3 has 11 residues. The DNA of the CDR3 is TGCAGCGTTACAGGGAGGGACGAGCAGTACTTC. Translation: CSVTGRDEQYF.

The genes are TRBV30 and TRBJ2-1; 7 bases are shared with TRBD2. CDR1 and CDR2 from the germline V gene are GTSNPN and SVGIG (reference sequence). CDR3 size: 16 residues. J was trimmed by 0 bases and V by 0 bases; bases with no gene match: 5. CDR3 region: CAWSVRGGSSYNEQFF. CDR3 bases: TGTGCCTGGAGTGTACGGGGCGGGAGCTCCTACAATGAGCAGTTCTTC.

The genes are TRBV1 and TRBJ2-4; the table gives TRBD2 as D, unverified against the DNA. TRBV1 is a pseudogene. The CDR3 length is 16 residues. DNA of the CDR3: TGCACCCCTCCTAATAATCCGGGATTAGCCAAAAACATTCAGTACTTC. Residues: CTPPNNPGLAKNIQYF.

This sequence joins TRBV28 and TRBJ2-1; D unclear. Trimming took off 6 bases at V and 0 bases at J, with 6 bases between the two ends. Germline assignment: CDR1 MDHEN and CDR2 SYDVKM. The CDR3 totals 13 residues. The CDR3: CASRQSSYNEQFF. As DNA, the CDR3 is TGTGCCAGCAGACAAAGCTCCTACAATGAGCAGTTCTTC.

The chain carries TRBV10-3 and TRBJ2-2; 7 bases map to TRBD1. With 0 bases clipped from V and 2 bases from J, the junction kept 6 bases outside the gene matches. The germline V gene has CDR1 ENHRY and CDR2 SYGVKD. The CDR3 consists of 17 residues. The CDR3 spells CAISESAGTVNTGELFF. The CDR3 DNA reads as TGTGCCATCAGTGAGTCGGCCGGGACAGTCAACACCGGGGAGCTGTTTTTT.

As regards this clone: At one end the junction does not follow the germline gene, possibly because of a read error. The gene calls are TRBV7-7 and TRBJ2-3; D is possibly TRBD1 (5 bases). This CDR3 has 14 residues. CDR1 is SSHAT, CDR2 FNYEAQ, per germline (reference sequence). CDR3 loop: CASSHDSYTDTQYF. In DNA form, the CDR3 reads TGTGCTAGCAGCCACGACAGTTACACAGATACGCAGTATTTT.

The chain recombines TRBV7-8 with TRBJ1-1; TRBD1 agrees at 7 bases. Germline V CDR1 and CDR2: SGHVS, FQNEAQ. Trimming removed 3 bases from V and 2 bases from J; junction bases left unmatched: 18. The CDR3 spans 19 residues. The CDR3 bases are TGTGCCAGCAGCTTCGACTTCCTCCTCGCCGGGACAGCAAACACTGAAGCTTTCTTT. This translates into CASSFDFLLAGTANTEAFF.

The chain links TRBV29-1 to TRBJ1-1, with 9 bases identical to TRBD1. The CDR3 spans 14 residues. Germline V CDR1 and CDR2: SQVTM, ANQGSEA. J lost 3 bases, V lost 7 bases, and 9 bases had no gene match. The CDR3 spells CSGGQGYLYTEAFF. The CDR3, as DNA: TGCAGCGGGGGACAGGGCTATTTGTACACTGAAGCTTTCTTT.

This sequence joins TRBV6-1 and TRBJ1-5; D is possibly TRBD1 (6 bases). Germline CDR1 reads MNHNS; CDR2 reads SASEGT. V shed 6 bases and J shed 9 bases, with 15 bases lying between them. The CDR3 is 13 amino acids. The CDR3, as DNA: TGTGCCAGCAGCACCAGGGGAAGGGGGCCCCAGCATTTT. Protein sequence: CASSTRGRGPQHF.

J is TRBJ2-1 and V is TRBV7-9; weak D call: TRBD2 (7 bases). V shed 6 bases and J shed 7 bases, with 13 bases lying between them. The CDR3 is 13 residues long. Germline V lookup: CDR1 SEHNR, CDR2 FQNEAQ (reference sequence). CDR3 in amino acids: CASRKGGGNEQFF. DNA of the CDR3: TGTGCCAGCAGAAAAGGGGGGGGTAATGAGCAGTTCTTC.

Only one count was recorded for this clone. The chain employs TRBV5-4 and TRBJ2-7, with TRBD1 as a possible D gene (6 bases). There are 15 residues in the CDR3. Germline V gene data show CDR1 as SGHNT and CDR2 as YYREEE (reference sequence). V dropped 0 bases and J dropped 4 bases, with 14 bases sitting between them. CDR3 loop: CASSLEGVRGYEQYF. DNA for the CDR3: TGTGCCAGCAGCTTGGAGGGGGTGAGAGGGTACGAGCAGTACTTC.

This chain connects TRBV30 to TRBJ1-2; D possibly corresponds to TRBD1 (5 bases). Germline assignment: CDR1 GTSNPN and CDR2 SVGIG (reference sequence). V was pared by 5 bases and J by 0 bases, with 10 bases between. CDR3 length equals 13 residues. CDR3 sequence: CAWVGGANYGYTF. The CDR3 DNA is TGTGCCTGGGTCGGGGGTGCTAACTATGGCTACACCTTC.

The chain employs TRBV30 and TRBJ1-6; tentatively, D is TRBD1 (5 bases). V lost 3 bases to trimming and J lost 6 bases, with 15 bases between them. Germline V gene data show CDR1 as GTSNPN and CDR2 as SVGIG (reference sequence). The length of the CDR3 is 15 residues. The CDR3 DNA is TGTGCCTGGAGCGCCGGACAAGGAATTAATTCACCCCTCCACTTT. Its translation: CAWSAGQGINSPLHF.